This note documents a single TCR beta chain sequence. Its antigen remains unidentified. TCRdb keeps only in-frame clones here, not all; method: immunoSEQ multiplex PCR. The data contain more than 12,000 clones, roughly 89% of them singletons. Germline CDR1 SGHRS, CDR2 YFSETQ. With 4 bases clipped from V and 4 bases from J, the junction kept 3 bases outside the gene matches. The CDR3 extends over 14 amino acids. The data stem from a study of OX40 agonist ivuxolimab in advanced cancers. Whole-study results and caveats: At 0.1 to 3.0 mg/kg and by week 6, CD4+ and CD8+ T cells in the blood had expanded clonally. Among T cells, CD8+ cells averaged more expanded clones than CD4+ cells.

The V and J genes are TRBV5-1 and TRBJ2-4, with TRBD1 matching 9 bases. The TCR comes from an adult with an advanced solid tumor such as melanoma, head and neck, liver or kidney cancer. Sequenced material: CD4+ or CD8+ T cells sorted from blood, taken in a trial of the OX40 agonist ivuxolimab. The CDR3 region is CASSKGTGKNIQYF. DNA of the CDR3: TGCGCCAGCAGCAAGGGGACAGGGAAAAACATTCAGTACTTC.